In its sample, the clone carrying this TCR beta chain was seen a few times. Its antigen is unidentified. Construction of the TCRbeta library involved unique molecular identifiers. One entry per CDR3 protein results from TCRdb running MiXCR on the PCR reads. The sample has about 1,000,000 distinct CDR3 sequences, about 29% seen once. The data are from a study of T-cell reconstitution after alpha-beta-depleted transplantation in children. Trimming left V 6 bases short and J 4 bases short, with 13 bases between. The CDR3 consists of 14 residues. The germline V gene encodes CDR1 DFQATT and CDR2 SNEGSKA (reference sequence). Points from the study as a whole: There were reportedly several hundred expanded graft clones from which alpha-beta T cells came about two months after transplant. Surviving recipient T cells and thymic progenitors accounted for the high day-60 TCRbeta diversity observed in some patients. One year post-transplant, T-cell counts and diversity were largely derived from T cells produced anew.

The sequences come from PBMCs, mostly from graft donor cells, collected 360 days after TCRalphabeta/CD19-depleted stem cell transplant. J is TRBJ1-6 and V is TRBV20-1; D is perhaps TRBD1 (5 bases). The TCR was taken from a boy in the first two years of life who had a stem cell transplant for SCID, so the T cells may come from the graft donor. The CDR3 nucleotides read TGCAGTGCCGTAGGACAATTTTATAATTCACCCCTCCACTTT. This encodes CSAVGQFYNSPLHF.